Below are 24 T cell receptor beta chains sequenced from a single sample in a study of T cell responses to AZD1222 COVID-19 vaccine. The table came from immunoSEQ multiplex PCR; TCRdb's copy has only in-frame clones and leaves some out. The sample lists some 61,000 clones; about 88% were seen once. The specimen was peripheral blood, collected on day 0 of AZD1222 vaccination. Every receptor here comes from an adult in good health.

V usage is TRBV29-1 and J usage is TRBJ2-1; D remains unclear. Germline V gives CDR1 SQVTM, CDR2 ANQGSEA. V was shortened by 5 bases and J by 2 bases, with 7 bases between the two germline ends. CDR3 length equals 12 residues. In DNA, the CDR3 is TGCAGCGTTAGCGTGCCCTACAATGAGCAGTTCTTC. Translating gives CSVSVPYNEQFF.

By share of the sample, this clone is medium-sized. The J gene is TRBJ1-2, the V gene TRBV12-3 or TRBV12-4; D may be TRBD1 (6 bases). The CDR3 is 13 amino acids. The germline V and J ends were trimmed by 5 bases and 8 bases, with 15 bases remaining between them. CDR3 sequence reads: CASSHGGATGYTF. The CDR3 DNA sequence: TGTGCCAGCAGTCATGGGGGCGCCACGGGCTACACCTTC.

The rearrangement uses TRBV2 and TRBJ2-5; D may match TRBD1 or TRBD2 (5 bases each). Germline V CDR1 and CDR2: SNHLY, FYNNEI. The CDR3 runs to 13 residues. Trimming cost V 6 bases and J 5 bases, with 13 bases left between them. CDR3: CASRLRERETQYF. The CDR3 DNA is TGTGCCAGCAGACTCAGGGAGAGGGAGACCCAGTACTTC.

V is TRBV29-1 and J is TRBJ2-7, with D perhaps assigned TRBD1 or TRBD2 (7 bases each). Trimming removed 4 bases from V and 5 bases from J, with 21 bases in between. The CDR3 spans 15 residues. Germline CDR1 and CDR2: SQVTM and ANQGSEA. The CDR3 DNA reads as TGCAGCGTTGCAGCCCTCCTGGCAGGGGGGGACGAGCAGTACTTC. Translating it yields CSVAALLAGGDEQYF.

J is TRBJ1-5 and V is TRBV18; D is ambiguous. The CDR3 runs to 12 residues. Germline CDR1 and CDR2: KGHSH and LQKENI. V dropped 8 bases and J dropped 4 bases, with 9 bases sitting between them. CDR3 sequence: CASKSVNQPQHF. Here the CDR3 DNA reads TGTGCCAGCAAAAGTGTGAATCAGCCCCAGCATTTT. Variable domain in full (rest from reference TRBV18 and TRBJ1-5): NAGVMQNPRHLVRRRGQEARLRCSPMKGHSHVYWYRQLPEEGLKFMVYLQKENIIDESGMPKERFSAEFPKEGPSILRIQQVVRGDSAAYFCASKSVNQPQHFGDGTRLSIL.

This clone appeared once. V and J are TRBV6-1 and TRBJ2-2; TRBD2 matches 11 bases. The length of the CDR3 is 19 residues. After removal of 2 bases from V and 3 bases from J, the junction contained 11 bases not matched to a gene. The germline V gene encodes CDR1 MNHNS and CDR2 SASEGT. DNA of the CDR3: TGTGCCAGCAGTGAATATTACCTAGCGGGGGGTCGCGACACCGGGGAGCTGTTTTTT. Translation gives CASSEYYLAGGRDTGELFF.

The chain couples TRBV4-2 to TRBJ1-2; a possible D gene is TRBD1 (5 bases). The V end lost 4 bases, the J end lost 0 bases, and 12 bases lay between the germline ends. The germline V gene encodes CDR1 LGHNA and CDR2 YNFKEQ. This CDR3 contains 15 residues. DNA for the CDR3: TGTGCCAGCAGCCGTGAGGGGAGGACTAACTATGGCTACACCTTC. It specifies CASSREGRTNYGYTF.

V is TRBV19 and J is TRBJ1-1; 7 bases align to TRBD1. The CDR3 consists of 11 residues. The germline gives CDR1 LNHDA, CDR2 SQIVND (reference sequence). Unmatched junction bases numbered 3, after V lost 10 bases and J lost 4 bases. CDR3 loop: CATGTATEAFF. In DNA, the CDR3 is TGTGCCACCGGGACAGCCACTGAAGCTTTCTTT. The whole variable domain, remainder taken from reference TRBV19 and TRBJ1-1, is DGGITQSPKYLFRKEGQNVTLSCEQNLNHDAMYWYRQDPGQGLRLIYYSQIVNDFQKGDIAEGYSVSREKKESFPLTVTSAQKNPTAFYLCATGTATEAFFGQGTRLTVV.

CDR3 sequence (DNA): TGTGCCAGCAGTGGTGGGGGAATAAGCAATCAGCCCCAGCATTTT. Its protein product is CASSGGGISNQPQHF. The V gene is TRBV6-4, the J gene TRBJ1-5; tentative D call: TRBD1 (5 bases). This CDR3 is 15 amino acids long. V was cut by 4 bases and J by 1 base, with 11 bases left in between. Germline V lookup: CDR1 MRHNA, CDR2 SNTAGT.

The chain is built from TRBV7-8 and TRBJ2-7; the D gene is possibly TRBD2 (7 bases). CDR1 is SGHVS, CDR2 FQNEAQ, per germline. The V end was cut by 1 base, the J end by 2 bases, with 9 bases between. The CDR3 consists of 14 residues. The CDR3 coding sequence is TGTGCCAGCAGCTTAGACGGGGGGCCCTACGAGCAGTACTTC. The encoded protein is CASSLDGGPYEQYF.

This rearrangement joins TRBV5-5 to TRBJ2-3, with D uncertain. Germline V gene lookup returns CDR1 SGHKS and CDR2 YYEKEE (reference sequence). The CDR3 covers 15 residues. Trimming pared 6 bases from V and 2 bases from J, leaving 16 bases between. In DNA form, the CDR3 reads TGTGCCAGCATCTCTCCAGGACGCATCACAGATACGCAGTATTTT. The encoded protein is CASISPGRITDTQYF. Full variable domain (remainder filled in from reference TRBV5-5 and TRBJ2-3): DAGVTQSPTHLIKTRGQQVTLRCSPISGHKSVSWYQQVLGQGPQFIFQYYEKEERGRGNFPDRFSARQFPNYSSELNVNALLLGDSALYLCASISPGRITDTQYFGPGTRLTVL.

J is TRBJ2-2 and V is TRBV4-2; D may be TRBD2 (6 bases). The germline CDR1 and CDR2 sequences are LGHNA and YNFKEQ. The germline V and J ends were trimmed by 4 bases and 3 bases, with 12 bases remaining between them. This CDR3 region has 15 residues. This CDR3 is CASSLEGLYTGELFF. In DNA form, the CDR3 reads TGTGCCAGCAGCCTCGAGGGACTCTACACCGGGGAGCTGTTTTTT.

This clone was seen only once. The chain couples TRBV7-6 to TRBJ1-6, with D maybe TRBD1 (6 bases). V was pared by 2 bases and J by 10 bases, with 21 bases between. The CDR3 contains 17 residues. Germline assignment: CDR1 SGHVS and CDR2 FNYEAQ. The CDR3 region is CASSLLQSGTFGSPLHF. The CDR3 DNA reads as TGTGCCAGCAGCTTACTTCAGAGCGGGACATTTGGCTCACCCCTCCACTTT.

The J gene is TRBJ2-3, the V gene TRBV18, with 9 bases that match TRBD2. V dropped 6 bases and J dropped 2; count of bases not matched to a gene: 3. The CDR3 has 14 residues. Germline CDR1 reads KGHSH; CDR2 reads LQKENI. The CDR3 DNA reads TGTGCCAGCTCCGCGGGACTAGCCACAGATACGCAGTATTTT. Its translation is CASSAGLATDTQYF.

The sample holds a few counts of this clone. The chain combines TRBV4-1 with TRBJ2-1; a possible D gene is TRBD1 (5 bases). The CDR3 extends over 17 amino acids. CDR1 MGHRA and CDR2 YSYEKL come from the germline V gene. V was shortened by 1 base and J by 2 bases, with 15 bases between the two germline ends. CDR3 nucleotide sequence: TGCGCCAGCAGCCAAGTAGATTTAGGGGTGGCCTACAATGAGCAGTTCTTC. Translation: CASSQVDLGVAYNEQFF.

The chain uses TRBV27 and TRBJ1-3, with D unclear. V was trimmed by 2 bases and J by 5 bases, leaving 10 bases between them. The CDR3 length is 14 residues. The V gene's germline CDR1 is MNHEY and CDR2 SMNVEV (reference sequence). The CDR3 spells CASSLTGIRNTIYF. In DNA form, the CDR3 reads TGTGCCAGCAGTTTAACGGGGATCCGAAACACCATATATTTT.

The chain links TRBV3-1 (or the pseudogene TRBV3-2) to TRBJ1-3; TRBD1 matches 7 bases. The CDR3 is made up of 15 amino acids. Germline assignment: CDR1 LGHDT and CDR2 YNNKEL (reference sequence). Trimming took 1 base from V and 7 from J; bases not matched to a gene: 7. This chain's CDR3 is CASSQVQGGGNTIYF. The CDR3 nucleotides are TGTGCCAGCAGCCAAGTCCAGGGGGGTGGGAACACCATATATTTT.

V is TRBV2 and J is TRBJ1-1; TRBD1 aligns across 8 bases. In germline, CDR1 is SNHLY, CDR2 FYNNEI. This CDR3 spans 16 amino acids. Unmatched junction bases numbered 10, after V lost 3 bases and J lost 4 bases. The CDR3 nucleotides are TGTGCCAGCAGTGACGGCAGGGGGCGGTCGGGCACTGAAGCTTTCTTT. Translating gives CASSDGRGRSGTEAFF.

Written as DNA, the CDR3 is TGTGCCAGCGGAACACTAGCGGGAGATAAAAATGAGCAGTTCTTC. It specifies CASGTLAGDKNEQFF. The V call is TRBV6-4, the J call TRBJ2-1; TRBD2 matches at 11 bases. Trimming at V came to 8 bases and at J to 7 bases, leaving 10 bases not matched to a gene. The CDR3 loop spans 15 amino acids. Germline CDR1 is MRHNA and CDR2 is SNTAGT.

The CDR3 DNA sequence: TGTGCCTGGAGTGCGGGACAGGATAATTCACCCCTCCACTTT. It codes for CAWSAGQDNSPLHF. The chain employs TRBV30 and TRBJ1-6, with 8 bases fitting TRBD1. V lost 1 base and J lost 5; bases outside the gene matches: 1. Germline V gives CDR1 GTSNPN, CDR2 SVGIG (reference sequence). The CDR3 has 14 amino acids.

The J gene is TRBJ2-7, the V gene TRBV3-1 (or the pseudogene TRBV3-2), with D unresolved. CDR3 length equals 11 residues. Germline loops: CDR1 LGHDT, CDR2 YNNKEL (reference sequence). The germline V and J ends were trimmed by 3 bases and 5 bases, with 5 bases remaining between them. CDR3 region: CASSQTHEQYF. As DNA, the CDR3 is TGTGCCAGCAGCCAGACACACGAGCAGTACTTC.

The gene calls are TRBV4-1 and TRBJ2-5, with a weak D call TRBD2 (6 bases). The CDR3 extends over 15 amino acids. Trimming left V 4 bases short and J 2 bases short, with 14 bases between. Per the germline V gene, CDR1 is MGHRA and CDR2 is YSYEKL. This chain's CDR3 is CASSLGGATQETQYF. CDR3 coding DNA: TGCGCCAGCAGCCTCGGGGGAGCAACTCAAGAGACCCAGTACTTC.

The chain recombines TRBV24-1 with TRBJ2-5; 10 nucleotides agree with TRBD2. CDR3 length: 16 amino acids. The junction had 9 bases not matched to a gene; V was cut back by 4 bases and J by 5 bases. Germline CDR1 is KGHDR and CDR2 is SFDVKD. CDR3 in amino acids: CATSEPGLAGDETQYF. As DNA, the CDR3 is TGTGCCACCAGTGAACCTGGGCTAGCGGGAGATGAGACCCAGTACTTC.

This clone was observed a handful of times. The chain is built from TRBV7-9 and TRBJ1-4; D might be TRBD1 (5 bases). Germline V lookup: CDR1 SEHNR, CDR2 FQNEAQ (reference sequence). The CDR3 totals 13 residues. The ends were cut back, 1 base at V and 7 bases at J, with 7 bases in the middle. The CDR3 region has the DNA TGTGCCAGCAGCTTAGGAACAGGTGAAAAACTGTTTTTT. This encodes CASSLGTGEKLFF.